This TCR beta chain was profiled in a study of post-analysis software for immune sequencing data (dated by TCRdb to between 2015 and 2017). About the investigation overall: Disease courses on record covered relapsing-remitting, secondary progressive and progressive-relapsing multiple sclerosis, though some patients had no subtype annotation. The patient repertoires were set against around eleven previously published healthy control repertoires from donors whose ages ranged from 6 to 25 years. A subset of samples was prepared in parallel using single-end sample barcoding, then pooled and co-amplified after Illumina adapter ligation.

Findings and caveats that apply to the study as a whole: Direct clustering with F measure showed strong co-clustering of samples prepared in the same batch, prompting a batch-effect correction. Significantly higher frequencies in patients than in controls were found for about five TRBV segments, including TRBV5-6, TRBV5-1 and TRBV20-1. The control group was slightly older than the multiple sclerosis patient group. Normalized Chao1 diversity was significantly lower in multiple sclerosis patients than controls, suggesting substantial peripheral T-cell clonal expansion.

CDR1 MGHDK and CDR2 SYGVNS were looked up in the germline V gene. Relative to germline, V is 4 bases shorter and J is 6 bases shorter, with 17 bases between their ends. The cysteine opens and the phenylalanine closes a CDR3 of 15 amino acids. Of all the DNA, just the CDR3 is kept, 45 bases in frame from base 1. Libraries were made using PCR. Sequencing instrument: Illumina HiSeq 2500. To reduce PCR and sequencing biases, unique molecular identifiers were incorporated into the TCR beta cDNA libraries. Per 1 to 10 million input T cells, some 500,000 cDNA molecules were obtained, such that each molecule approximated one T cell. Patient libraries were prepared and sequenced with the same protocol used for the earlier healthy control dataset. Within a given batch, samples were prepared together, multiplexed and sequenced on the same HiSeq lane. The published analysis was carried out like this. Raw barcoded reads were processed with MIGEC, and single-read molecular identifier groups were discarded before consensus assembly and CDR3 extraction. VDJtools was used for post-analysis of the clonotype tables, with diversity normalized by down-sampling every dataset to the smallest sample size. To correct batch-related cross-sample contamination, repertoire overlap clustering matched CDR3 amino acid sequences but not nucleotide sequences. The public reads were run again by TCRdb, first through fastp at Q25 and then through MiXCR, and only productive beta chains were kept. Every entry covers one CDR3 protein and lists the most common genes and DNA from its rows. These V and J calls are TCRdb output, not the study's own analysis. This sample is represented by some 690,000 distinct CDR3 sequences; about 27% of them were singletons. The ten largest clones capture under 0.7% of the sample.

TCR beta repertoires were profiled from peripheral blood of under 15 young patients with multiple sclerosis to demonstrate the VDJtools post-analysis software. The multiple sclerosis patients were children and adolescents between roughly 6 and 17 years of age. To note about this clonotype: The specificity of this receptor is unknown. It has no much larger one-base neighbor in the sample; base qualities were not kept.

The receptor comes from a girl aged 10-17 years with multiple sclerosis. The rearranged segments are TRBV25-1 and TRBJ2-3, with the D gene not confidently named. Material: blood. The base sequence is TGTGCCAGCAGTGCACCAAGGGTATCTTACGATACGCAGTATTTT. Translated, this is CASSAPRVSYDTQYF.